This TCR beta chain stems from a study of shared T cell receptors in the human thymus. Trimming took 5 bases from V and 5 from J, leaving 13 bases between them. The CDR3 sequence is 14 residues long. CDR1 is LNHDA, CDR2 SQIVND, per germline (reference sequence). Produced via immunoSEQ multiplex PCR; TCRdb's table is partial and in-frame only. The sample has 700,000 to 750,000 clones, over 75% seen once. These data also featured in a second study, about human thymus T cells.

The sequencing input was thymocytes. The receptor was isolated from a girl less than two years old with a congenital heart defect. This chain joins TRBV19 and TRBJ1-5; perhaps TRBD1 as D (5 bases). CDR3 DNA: TGTGCCAGTAGTCATCAACGGGGGGATCAGCCCCAGCATTTT. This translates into CASSHQRGDQPQHF.